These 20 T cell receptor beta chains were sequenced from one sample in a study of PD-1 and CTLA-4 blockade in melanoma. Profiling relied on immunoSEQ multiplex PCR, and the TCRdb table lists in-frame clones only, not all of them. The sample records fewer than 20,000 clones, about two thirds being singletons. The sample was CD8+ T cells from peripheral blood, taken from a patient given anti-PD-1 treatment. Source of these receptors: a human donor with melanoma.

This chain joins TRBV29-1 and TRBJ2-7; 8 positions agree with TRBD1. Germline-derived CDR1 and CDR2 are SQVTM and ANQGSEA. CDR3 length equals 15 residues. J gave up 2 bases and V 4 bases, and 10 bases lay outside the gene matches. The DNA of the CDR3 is TGCAGCGTTGTTTCGCCGGGACAGGCTACCTACGAGCAGTACTTC. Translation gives CSVVSPGQATYEQYF.

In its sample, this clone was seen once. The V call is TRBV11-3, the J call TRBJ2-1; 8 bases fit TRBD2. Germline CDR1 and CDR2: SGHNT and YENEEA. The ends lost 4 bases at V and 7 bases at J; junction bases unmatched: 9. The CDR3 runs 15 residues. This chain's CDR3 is CASSSGLGSPNEQFF. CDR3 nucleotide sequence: TGTGCCAGCAGCTCGGGACTAGGTTCCCCAAATGAGCAGTTCTTC.

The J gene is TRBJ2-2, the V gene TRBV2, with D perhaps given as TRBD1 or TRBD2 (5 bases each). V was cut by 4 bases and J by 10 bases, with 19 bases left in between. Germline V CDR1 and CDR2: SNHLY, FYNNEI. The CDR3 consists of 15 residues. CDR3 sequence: CASSAPGTLHEELFF. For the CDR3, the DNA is TGTGCCAGCAGTGCTCCGGGGACCCTCCATGAGGAGCTGTTTTTT.

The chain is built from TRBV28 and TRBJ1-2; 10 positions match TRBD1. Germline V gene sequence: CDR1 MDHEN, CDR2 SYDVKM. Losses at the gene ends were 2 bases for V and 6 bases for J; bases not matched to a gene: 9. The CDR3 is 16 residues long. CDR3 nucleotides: TGTGCCAGCAGTTTAGTGTGGGGACAGGGGAGAGATGGCTACACCTTC. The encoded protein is CASSLVWGQGRDGYTF.

In DNA, the CDR3 is TGTGCCAGCAGCTTAGGGCCAGGGTTCTACGAGCAGTACTTC. Protein sequence: CASSLGPGFYEQYF. V is TRBV11-2 and J is TRBJ2-7; D possibly corresponds to TRBD1 (5 bases). Trimming removed 1 base at V and 3 bases at J, with 10 bases between. The CDR3 covers 14 residues. Germline V gene sequence: CDR1 SGHAT, CDR2 FQNNGV.

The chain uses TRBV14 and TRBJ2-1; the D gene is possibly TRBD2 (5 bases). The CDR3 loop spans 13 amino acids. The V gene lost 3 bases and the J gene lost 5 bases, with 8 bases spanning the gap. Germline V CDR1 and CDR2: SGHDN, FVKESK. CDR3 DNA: TGTGCCAGCAGCCATTACGGGAACAATGAGCAGTTCTTC. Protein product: CASSHYGNNEQFF.

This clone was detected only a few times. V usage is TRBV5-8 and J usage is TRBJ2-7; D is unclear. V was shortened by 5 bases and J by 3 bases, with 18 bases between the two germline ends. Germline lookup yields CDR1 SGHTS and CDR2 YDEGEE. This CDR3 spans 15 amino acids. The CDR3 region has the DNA TGTGCCAGCAGAATGGTGGTGGAAGGGCACTACGAGCAGTACTTC. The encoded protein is CASRMVVEGHYEQYF.

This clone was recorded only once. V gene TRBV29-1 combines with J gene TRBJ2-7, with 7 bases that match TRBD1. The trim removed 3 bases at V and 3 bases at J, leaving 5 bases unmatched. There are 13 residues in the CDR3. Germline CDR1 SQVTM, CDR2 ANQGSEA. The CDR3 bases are TGCAGCGTTGACGGGGCAGGGGGCTACGAGCAGTACTTC. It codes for CSVDGAGGYEQYF.

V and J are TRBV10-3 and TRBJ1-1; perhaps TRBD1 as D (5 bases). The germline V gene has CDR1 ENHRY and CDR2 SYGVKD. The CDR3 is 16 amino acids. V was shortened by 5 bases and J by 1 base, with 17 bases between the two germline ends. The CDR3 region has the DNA TGTGCCATCAGTTCATCAGGGAACCTAGGGAACACTGAAGCTTTCTTT. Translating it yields CAISSSGNLGNTEAFF.

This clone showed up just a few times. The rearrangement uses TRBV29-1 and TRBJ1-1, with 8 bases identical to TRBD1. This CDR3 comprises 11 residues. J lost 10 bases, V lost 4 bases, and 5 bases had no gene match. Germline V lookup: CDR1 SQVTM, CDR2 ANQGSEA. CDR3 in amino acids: CSVVRDRGAFF. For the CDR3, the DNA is TGCAGCGTTGTCAGAGACAGGGGAGCTTTCTTT.

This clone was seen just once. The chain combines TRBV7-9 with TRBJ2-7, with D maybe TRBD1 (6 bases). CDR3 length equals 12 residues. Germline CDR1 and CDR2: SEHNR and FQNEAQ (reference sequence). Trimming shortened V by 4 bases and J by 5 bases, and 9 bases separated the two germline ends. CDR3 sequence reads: CASSSTGNEQYF. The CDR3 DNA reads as TGTGCCAGCAGCTCCACAGGGAACGAGCAGTACTTC.

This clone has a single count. The CDR3 DNA reads TGTGCCACCAGTTCGCAAGAGGGCGTGGAAGAGACCCAGTACTTC. The encoded protein is CATSSQEGVEETQYF. This chain joins TRBV24-1 and TRBJ2-5; D is perhaps TRBD2 (5 bases). V dropped 6 bases and J dropped 3 bases, with 16 bases sitting between them. The CDR3 has 15 residues. Germline lookup yields CDR1 KGHDR and CDR2 SFDVKD.

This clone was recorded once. The CDR3 loop is CASSSDRANTGELFF. DNA for the CDR3: TGTGCCAGTAGTTCGGACAGGGCGAACACCGGGGAGCTGTTTTTT. The V gene is TRBV19, the J gene TRBJ2-2; TRBD1 matches at 8 bases. CDR1 is LNHDA, CDR2 SQIVND, per germline (reference sequence). This CDR3 has 15 amino acids. Unmatched junction bases numbered 2, after V lost 5 bases and J lost 0 bases.

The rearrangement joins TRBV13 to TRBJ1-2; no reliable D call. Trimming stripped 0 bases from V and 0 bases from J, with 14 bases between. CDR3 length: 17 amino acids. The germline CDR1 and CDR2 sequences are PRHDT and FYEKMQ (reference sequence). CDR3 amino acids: CASSLGWAGASNYGYTF. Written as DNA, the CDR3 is TGTGCCAGCAGCTTAGGTTGGGCAGGAGCATCTAACTATGGCTACACCTTC.

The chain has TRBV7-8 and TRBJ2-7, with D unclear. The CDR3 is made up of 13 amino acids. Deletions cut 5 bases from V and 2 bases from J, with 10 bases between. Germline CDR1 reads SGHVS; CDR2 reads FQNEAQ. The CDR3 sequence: CASSPRVAYEQYF. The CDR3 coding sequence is TGTGCCAGCAGCCCCCGGGTGGCCTACGAGCAGTACTTC.

The CDR3 nucleotides are TGTGCCAGCAGGCGGACTTCCAGGCACGAGCAGTACTTC. Translating it yields CASRRTSRHEQYF. The rearrangement joins TRBV7-6 to TRBJ2-7; a possible D gene is TRBD2 (5 bases). V was clipped by 6 bases and J by 5 bases, with 14 bases between them. This CDR3 is 13 amino acids long. CDR1 and CDR2 (germline): SGHVS, FNYEAQ.

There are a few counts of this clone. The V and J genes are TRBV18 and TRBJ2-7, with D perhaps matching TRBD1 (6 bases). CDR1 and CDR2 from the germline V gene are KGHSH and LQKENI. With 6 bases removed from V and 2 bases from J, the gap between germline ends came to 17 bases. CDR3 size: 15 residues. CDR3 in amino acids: CASSLTGSQAYEQYF. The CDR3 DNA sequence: TGTGCCAGCTCTCTAACAGGGAGTCAGGCCTACGAGCAGTACTTC.

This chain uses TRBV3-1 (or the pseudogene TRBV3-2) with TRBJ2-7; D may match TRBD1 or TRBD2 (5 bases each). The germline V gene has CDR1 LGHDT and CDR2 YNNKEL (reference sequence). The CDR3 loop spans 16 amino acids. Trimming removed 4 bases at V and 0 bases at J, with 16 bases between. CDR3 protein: CASSPGTVPSSYEQYF. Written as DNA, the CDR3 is TGTGCCAGCAGCCCAGGGACGGTTCCGAGCTCCTACGAGCAGTACTTC.

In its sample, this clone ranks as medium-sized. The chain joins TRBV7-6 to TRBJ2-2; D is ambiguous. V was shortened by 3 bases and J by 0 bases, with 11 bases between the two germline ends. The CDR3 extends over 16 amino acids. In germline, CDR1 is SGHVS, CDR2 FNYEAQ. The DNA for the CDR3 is TGTGCCAGCAGCTTTGAGGCTAACCCGAACACCGGGGAGCTGTTTTTT. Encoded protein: CASSFEANPNTGELFF.

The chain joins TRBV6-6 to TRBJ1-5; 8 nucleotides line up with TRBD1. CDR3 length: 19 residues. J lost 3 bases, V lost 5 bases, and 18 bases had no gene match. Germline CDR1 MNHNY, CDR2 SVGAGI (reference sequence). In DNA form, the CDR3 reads TGTGCCAGCAGTCCCGGAAGGACAGGGTTGTATTTACTCAATCAGCCCCAGCATTTT. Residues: CASSPGRTGLYLLNQPQHF.